This TCR beta chain was documented in a study of cytomegalovirus exposure and HLA in healthy donors. Study results and limitations: The study put under 200 TCR beta chains on its list as cytomegalovirus-associated. An ancestry cluster, one associated with Asian ancestry, reportedly showed fewer N-insertions than the approximately 670-donor mean in a later analysis. Testing in vitro showed three CMV-associated chains specific for CMV antigens.

PCR employed 60 Vbeta and 13 Jbeta primers. Assay used: immunoSEQ multiplex PCR; TCRdb lists only in-frame clones, some missing. The sample carries under 200,000 clones, approximately 82% recorded once. V lost 0 bases and J 0 bases, leaving 8 bases between the germline ends. The length of the CDR3 is 15 residues. In germline, CDR1 is LGHNA, CDR2 YSLEER. On this clone itself: Antigen: not known.

This clonotype originated in a woman in her late teens or twenties in good health and CMV-seronegative. The specimen was PBMCs. The V gene is TRBV4-3, the J gene TRBJ2-5, with a weak D call TRBD2 (6 bases). CDR3 sequence reads: CASSQERDYQETQYF. CDR3 DNA: TGCGCCAGCAGCCAAGAAAGGGACTACCAAGAGACCCAGTACTTC.